This is a list of T cell receptor beta chains from one sample in a study of blood T cell repertoires in COVID-19. Produced via immunoSEQ multiplex PCR; TCRdb's table is partial and in-frame only. This table holds some 250,000 clones, around 84% found once. The sequenced sample was peripheral blood. The receptors come from a man aged 55 to 70 with acute or convalescent COVID-19. Both conserved end residues are part of each CDR3. A D gene is named only where the DNA matches it firmly. Not all rows give a size; the values are once, few, many and, for expanded clones, a class.

D gene: TRBD1
clone size: NA
J gene: TRBJ2-7
V gene: TRBV19
CDR3 protein: CASSSWDRSYEQYF
CDR3 DNA: TGTGCCAGTAGTAGCTGGGACAGGTCCTACGAGCAGTACTTC

D gene: TRBD2
clone size: NA
J gene: TRBJ2-3
V gene: TRBV29-1
CDR3 protein: CSVATSGRSDTQYF
CDR3 DNA: TGCAGCGTTGCCACTAGCGGGAGATCTGATACGCAGTATTTT

D gene: NA
clone size: NA
J gene: TRBJ2-3
V gene: TRBV6-5
CDR3 protein: CASSRVSLGTQYF
CDR3 DNA: TGTGCCAGCAGCAGAGTCAGCCTAGGTACGCAGTATTTT

D gene: NA
clone size: few
J gene: TRBJ1-1
V gene: TRBV9
CDR3 protein: CASSVGQSTEAFF
CDR3 DNA: TGTGCCAGCAGCGTAGGGCAGTCTACTGAAGCTTTCTTT

D gene: NA
clone size: few
J gene: TRBJ2-1
V gene: TRBV7-9
CDR3 protein: CASSFATSSSYNEQFF
CDR3 DNA: TGTGCCAGCAGCTTCGCTACTTCAAGCTCCTACAATGAGCAGTTCTTC

D gene: TRBD2
clone size: once
J gene: TRBJ2-1
V gene: TRBV7-3
CDR3 protein: CASSLGGTNYEQFF
CDR3 DNA: TGTGCCAGCAGCTTAGGCGGGACTAATTATGAGCAGTTCTTC

D gene: TRBD2
clone size: NA
J gene: TRBJ2-7
V gene: TRBV6-5
CDR3 protein: CASKKGTSGVDEQYF
CDR3 DNA: TGTGCCAGCAAGAAAGGGACTAGCGGGGTGGACGAGCAGTACTTC

D gene: TRBD1
clone size: NA
J gene: TRBJ1-5
V gene: TRBV5-1
CDR3 protein: CASSLLPGQGNQPQHF
CDR3 DNA: TGCGCCAGCAGCCTCCTACCGGGACAGGGCAATCAGCCCCAGCATTTT

D gene: NA
clone size: NA
J gene: TRBJ1-2
V gene: TRBV10-3
CDR3 protein: CAISIDGLNYGYTF
CDR3 DNA: TGTGCCATCAGTATAGATGGACTAAACTATGGCTACACCTTC

D gene: NA
clone size: NA
J gene: TRBJ2-7
V gene: TRBV7-9
CDR3 protein: CASSSARDLGEQYF
CDR3 DNA: TGTGCCAGCAGCTCGGCCAGGGATTTAGGCGAGCAGTACTTC

D gene: TRBD2
clone size: NA
J gene: TRBJ2-1
V gene: TRBV4-2
CDR3 protein: CASSQEMASGGDEQFF
CDR3 DNA: TGTGCCAGCAGCCAAGAAATGGCTAGCGGGGGTGATGAGCAGTTCTTC

D gene: NA
clone size: NA
J gene: TRBJ2-5
V gene: TRBV7-9
CDR3 protein: CASEKGGEGETQYF
CDR3 DNA: TGTGCCAGCGAAAAAGGGGGGGAAGGAGAGACCCAGTACTTC

D gene: TRBD2
clone size: NA
J gene: TRBJ2-3
V gene: TRBV11-3
CDR3 protein: CASSLGDGGALYF
CDR3 DNA: TGTGCCAGCAGCTTAGGGGACGGGGGGGCCCTGTATTTT

D gene: TRBD1
clone size: NA
J gene: TRBJ1-5
V gene: TRBV18
CDR3 protein: CASSPQGVNQPQHF
CDR3 DNA: TGTGCCAGCTCTCCACAGGGGGTCAATCAGCCCCAGCATTTT

D gene: TRBD1
clone size: NA
J gene: TRBJ2-3
V gene: TRBV5-5
CDR3 protein: CASSPAGTGGPDTQYF
CDR3 DNA: TGTGCCAGCAGCCCAGCCGGGACAGGGGGACCAGATACGCAGTATTTT